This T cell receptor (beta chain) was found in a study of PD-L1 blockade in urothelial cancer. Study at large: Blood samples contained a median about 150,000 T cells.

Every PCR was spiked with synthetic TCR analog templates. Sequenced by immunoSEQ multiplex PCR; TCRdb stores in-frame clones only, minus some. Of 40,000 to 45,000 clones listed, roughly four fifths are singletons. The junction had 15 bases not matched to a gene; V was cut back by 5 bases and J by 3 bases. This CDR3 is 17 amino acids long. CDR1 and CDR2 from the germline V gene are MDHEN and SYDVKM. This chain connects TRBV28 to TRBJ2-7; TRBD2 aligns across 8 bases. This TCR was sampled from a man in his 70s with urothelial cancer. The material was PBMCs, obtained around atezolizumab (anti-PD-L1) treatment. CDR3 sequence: CASSTAPGGGGHYEQYF. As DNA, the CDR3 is TGTGCCAGCAGTACCGCCCCGGGGGGGGGAGGGCACTACGAGCAGTACTTC.